Below, 13 T cell receptor beta chains from the same sample are listed, as sequenced in a study of blood T cell repertoires in COVID-19 (dated by TCRdb to the early 2020s). Library creation used the immunoSEQ multiplex PCR assay. TCRdb holds this immuneACCESS table with in-frame rearrangements only. Some clones are missing; in checked studies, unresolved V genes explain under half, and the rest has no known cause. The sample contains hundreds of thousands of clones, around 80% of them found a single time. Jointly, the top ten make up more than 4% of the sample. The sequencing input was PBMCs or T cells enriched from blood (not recorded which). The receptors derive from a man in his forties who had been exposed to COVID-19.

The chain links TRBV7-9 to TRBJ2-3; unclear D gene. V was pared by 4 bases and J by 6 bases, with 8 bases between. The CDR3 is made up of 12 amino acids. Germline V gene lookup returns CDR1 SEHNR and CDR2 FQNEAQ (reference sequence). CDR3 sequence: CASSSLLDTQYF. CDR3 DNA: TGTGCCAGCAGCTCCCTATTGGATACGCAGTATTTT.

The DNA for the CDR3 is TGTGCCAGCAGGAGACTGGGTAGCACAGATACGCAGTATTTT. Protein product: CASRRLGSTDTQYF. V is TRBV6-5 and J is TRBJ2-3; D is unresolved. V gave up 6 bases and J gave up 0 bases, with 10 bases separating them. Germline CDR1 reads MNHEY; CDR2 reads SVGAGI. The CDR3 spans 14 residues.

V usage is TRBV30 and J usage is TRBJ1-4; 8 bases are shared with TRBD1. After removal of 2 bases from V and 11 bases from J, the junction contained 10 bases not matched to a gene. The CDR3 has 14 residues. From germline, CDR1 is GTSNPN and CDR2 SVGIG (reference sequence). CDR3 DNA: TGTGCCTGGAGTCGGACAGGGTACGGGGGGAAACTGTTTTTT. Translated, it gives CAWSRTGYGGKLFF.

This chain links TRBV11-2 with TRBJ1-3; unclear D gene. V gave up 6 bases and J gave up 3 bases, with 9 bases separating them. CDR3 size: 13 residues. The germline V gene encodes CDR1 SGHAT and CDR2 FQNNGV. The CDR3 loop is CASSYLDGNTIYF. The CDR3 bases are TGTGCCAGCAGTTACCTAGATGGAAACACCATATATTTT.

CDR3 sequence (DNA): TGTGCCAGCAGGGCAGTGAACACTGAAGCTTTCTTT. Its protein is CASRAVNTEAFF. The chain couples TRBV25-1 to TRBJ1-1; D gene uncertain. Germline lookup yields CDR1 MGHDK and CDR2 SYGVNS. V was trimmed by 6 bases and J by 0 bases, leaving 5 bases between them. The CDR3 totals 12 residues.

The chain has TRBV19 and TRBJ1-2, with D maybe TRBD1 (5 bases). There are 15 residues in the CDR3. CDR1 and CDR2 (germline): LNHDA, SQIVND (reference sequence). The ends were cut back, 5 bases at V and 4 bases at J, with 17 bases in the middle. CDR3: CASSRVLRDGYGYTF. The CDR3 DNA reads as TGTGCCAGTAGTCGTGTGCTGCGGGACGGCTATGGCTACACCTTC.

This chain connects TRBV30 to TRBJ1-6; the D gene is possibly TRBD1 (6 bases). Germline CDR1 and CDR2: GTSNPN and SVGIG (reference sequence). The CDR3 consists of 15 residues. Trimming pared 5 bases from V and 5 bases from J, leaving 16 bases between. The CDR3 is CAWRLEQGNNSPLHF. CDR3 nucleotide sequence: TGTGCCTGGCGCCTTGAGCAGGGGAATAATTCACCCCTCCACTTT.

The chain links TRBV18 to TRBJ2-1; D is unresolved. This CDR3 spans 13 amino acids. Looked up from germline, CDR1 is KGHSH and CDR2 is LQKENI. Trimming pared 4 bases from V and 1 base from J, leaving 5 bases between. CDR3 in amino acids: CASSLQSYNEQFF. The CDR3 DNA follows: TGTGCCAGCTCACTACAGTCCTACAATGAGCAGTTCTTC.

This clone was counted once. The V call is TRBV25-1, the J call TRBJ2-1; the D gene is possibly TRBD1 (6 bases). The CDR3 extends over 15 amino acids. Deletions cut 5 bases from V and 4 bases from J, with 15 bases between. Germline V gives CDR1 MGHDK, CDR2 SYGVNS. CDR3 protein: CASSLVTTGYNEQFF. The CDR3 nucleotides are TGTGCCAGCAGTCTAGTAACGACAGGTTACAATGAGCAGTTCTTC.

Concerning this clone: In the same sample, other DNA sequences code for this CDR3. This chain connects TRBV30 to TRBJ1-2; 8 bases match TRBD1. Germline V gives CDR1 GTSNPN, CDR2 SVGIG (reference sequence). The CDR3 contains 13 residues. Losses at the gene ends were 3 bases for V and 8 bases for J; bases not matched to a gene: 8. The CDR3 DNA sequence: TGTGCCTGGAGCCCCCAGGGGGCACGGGGCTACACCTTC. This encodes CAWSPQGARGYTF.

The chain joins TRBV10-3 to TRBJ2-2; D not certain. V was shortened by 11 bases and J by 1 base, with 8 bases between the two germline ends. The germline CDR1 and CDR2 sequences are ENHRY and SYGVKD. This CDR3 comprises 12 residues. The CDR3 sequence: CAARKNTGELFF. CDR3 coding DNA: TGTGCCGCCAGGAAGAACACCGGGGAGCTGTTTTTT.

V is TRBV5-1 and J is TRBJ2-7, with D possibly being TRBD2 (6 bases). CDR1 is SGHRS and CDR2 is YFSETQ in the germline V gene. Trimming cost V 1 base and J 2 bases, with 10 bases left between them. The CDR3 length is 14 residues. CDR3 sequence: CASSLSVAAYEQYF. In DNA, the CDR3 is TGCGCCAGCAGCTTGTCGGTAGCGGCCTACGAGCAGTACTTC. The full variable domain, in which reference TRBV5-1 and TRBJ2-7 provide the parts outside the CDR3, is KAGVTQTPRYLIKTRGQQVTLSCSPISGHRSVSWYQQTPGQGLQFLFEYFSETQRNKGNFPGRFSGRQFSNSRSEMNVSTLELGDSALYLCASSLSVAAYEQYFGPGTRLTVT.

J is TRBJ2-2 and V is TRBV28; D is possibly TRBD1 (6 bases). Germline V gene data show CDR1 as MDHEN and CDR2 as SYDVKM. V was shortened by 5 bases and J by 3 bases, with 13 bases between the two germline ends. The CDR3 sequence is 15 residues long. CDR3 sequence reads: CASSGYTGYTGELFF. For the CDR3, the DNA is TGTGCCAGCAGTGGATACACAGGGTACACCGGGGAGCTGTTTTTT.